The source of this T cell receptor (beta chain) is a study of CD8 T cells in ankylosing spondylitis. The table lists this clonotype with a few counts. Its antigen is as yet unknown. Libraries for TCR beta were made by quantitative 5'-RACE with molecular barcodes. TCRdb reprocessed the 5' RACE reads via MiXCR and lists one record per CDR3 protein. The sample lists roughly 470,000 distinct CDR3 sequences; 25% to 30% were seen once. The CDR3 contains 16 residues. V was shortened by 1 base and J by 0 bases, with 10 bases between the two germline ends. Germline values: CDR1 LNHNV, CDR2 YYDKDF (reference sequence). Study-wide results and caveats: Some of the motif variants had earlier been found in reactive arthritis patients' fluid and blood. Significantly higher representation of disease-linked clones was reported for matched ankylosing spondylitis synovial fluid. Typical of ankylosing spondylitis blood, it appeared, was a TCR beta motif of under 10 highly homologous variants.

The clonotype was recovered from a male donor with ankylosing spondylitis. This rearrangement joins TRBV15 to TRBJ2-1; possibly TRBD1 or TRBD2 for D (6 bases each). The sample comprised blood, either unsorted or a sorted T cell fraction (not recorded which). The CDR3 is CATSRGGGGSYNEQFF. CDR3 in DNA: TGTGCCACCAGCAGAGGCGGAGGGGGCTCCTACAATGAGCAGTTCTTC.